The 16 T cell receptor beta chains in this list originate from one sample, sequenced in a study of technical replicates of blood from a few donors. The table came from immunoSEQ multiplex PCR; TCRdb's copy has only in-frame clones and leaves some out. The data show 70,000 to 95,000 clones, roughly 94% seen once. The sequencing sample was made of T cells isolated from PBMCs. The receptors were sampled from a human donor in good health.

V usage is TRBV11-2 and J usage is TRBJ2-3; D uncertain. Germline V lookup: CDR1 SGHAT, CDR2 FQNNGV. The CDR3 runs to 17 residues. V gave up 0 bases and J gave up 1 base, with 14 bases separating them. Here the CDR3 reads CASSLDPPESGTDTQYF. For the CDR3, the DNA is TGTGCCAGCAGCTTAGATCCCCCGGAGTCGGGCACAGATACGCAGTATTTT.

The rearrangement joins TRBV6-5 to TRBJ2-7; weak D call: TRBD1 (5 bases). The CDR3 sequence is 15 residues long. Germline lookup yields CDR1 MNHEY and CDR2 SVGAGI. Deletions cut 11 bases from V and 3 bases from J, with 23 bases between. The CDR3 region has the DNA TGTGCCTCCTTCGGTAGGGGCGCTGGGAACTACGAGCAGTACTTC. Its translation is CASFGRGAGNYEQYF.

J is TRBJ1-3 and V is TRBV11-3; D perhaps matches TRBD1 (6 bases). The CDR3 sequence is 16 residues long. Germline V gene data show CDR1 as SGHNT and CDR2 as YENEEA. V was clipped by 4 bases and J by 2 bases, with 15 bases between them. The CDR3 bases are TGTGCCAGCAGCTCGAAACCCAGGGGAACTGGAAACACCATATATTTT. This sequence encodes CASSSKPRGTGNTIYF.

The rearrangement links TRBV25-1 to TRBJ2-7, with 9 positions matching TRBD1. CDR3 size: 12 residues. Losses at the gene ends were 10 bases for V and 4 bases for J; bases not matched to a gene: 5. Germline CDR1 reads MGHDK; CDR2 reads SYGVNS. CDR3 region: CATWDREYEQYF. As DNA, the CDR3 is TGTGCCACCTGGGACAGGGAATACGAGCAGTACTTC.

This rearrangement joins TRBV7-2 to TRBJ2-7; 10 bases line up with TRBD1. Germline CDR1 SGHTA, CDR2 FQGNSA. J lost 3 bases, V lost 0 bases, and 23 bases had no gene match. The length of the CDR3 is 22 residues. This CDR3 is CASSLASAFAGQGPSKRYEQYF. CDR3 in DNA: TGTGCCAGCAGCTTAGCGTCGGCATTCGCGGGACAGGGGCCTTCGAAACGCTACGAGCAGTACTTC.

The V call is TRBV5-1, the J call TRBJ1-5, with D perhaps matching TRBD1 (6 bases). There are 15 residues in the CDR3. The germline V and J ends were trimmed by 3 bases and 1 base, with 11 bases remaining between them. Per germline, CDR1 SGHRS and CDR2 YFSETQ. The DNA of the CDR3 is TGCGCCAGCAGCTGGGGTGGACAGAGCAATCAGCCCCAGCATTTT. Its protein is CASSWGGQSNQPQHF.

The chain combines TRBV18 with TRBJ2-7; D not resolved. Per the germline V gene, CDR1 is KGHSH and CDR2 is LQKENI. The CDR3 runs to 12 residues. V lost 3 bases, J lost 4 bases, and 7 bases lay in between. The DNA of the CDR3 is TGTGCCAGCTCACCTCAAGAGTACGAGCAGTACTTC. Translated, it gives CASSPQEYEQYF.

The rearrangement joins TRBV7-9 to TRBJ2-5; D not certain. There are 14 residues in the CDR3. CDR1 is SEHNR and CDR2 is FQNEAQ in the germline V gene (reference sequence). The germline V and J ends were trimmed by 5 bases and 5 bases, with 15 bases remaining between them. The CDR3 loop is CASSPRSRLETQYF. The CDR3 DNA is TGTGCCAGCAGCCCCAGATCGAGGTTGGAGACCCAGTACTTC.

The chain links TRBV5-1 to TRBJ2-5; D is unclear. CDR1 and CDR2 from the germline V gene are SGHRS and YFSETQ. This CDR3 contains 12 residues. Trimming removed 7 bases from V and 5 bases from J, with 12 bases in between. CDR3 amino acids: CASGQDTETQYF. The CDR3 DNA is TGCGCCAGCGGGCAGGATACTGAGACCCAGTACTTC.

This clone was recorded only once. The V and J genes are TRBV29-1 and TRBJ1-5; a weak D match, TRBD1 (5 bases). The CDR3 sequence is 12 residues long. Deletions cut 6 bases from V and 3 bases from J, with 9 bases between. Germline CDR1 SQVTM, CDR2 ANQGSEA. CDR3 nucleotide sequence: TGCAGCGTCCAGGGCTACAATCAGCCCCAGCATTTT. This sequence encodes CSVQGYNQPQHF.

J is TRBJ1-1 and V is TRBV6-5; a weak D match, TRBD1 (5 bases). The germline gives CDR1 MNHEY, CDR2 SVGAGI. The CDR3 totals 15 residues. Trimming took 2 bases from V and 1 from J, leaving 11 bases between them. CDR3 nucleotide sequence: TGTGCCAGCAGTTACCGGGGGACGGGGAACACTGAAGCTTTCTTT. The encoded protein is CASSYRGTGNTEAFF.

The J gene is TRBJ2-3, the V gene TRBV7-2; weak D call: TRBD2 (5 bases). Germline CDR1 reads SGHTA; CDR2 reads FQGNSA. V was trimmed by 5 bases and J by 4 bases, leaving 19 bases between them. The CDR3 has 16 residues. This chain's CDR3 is CASSLYNLRAPDTQYF. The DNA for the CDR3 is TGTGCCAGCAGCCTATACAATTTGCGGGCACCAGATACGCAGTATTTT.

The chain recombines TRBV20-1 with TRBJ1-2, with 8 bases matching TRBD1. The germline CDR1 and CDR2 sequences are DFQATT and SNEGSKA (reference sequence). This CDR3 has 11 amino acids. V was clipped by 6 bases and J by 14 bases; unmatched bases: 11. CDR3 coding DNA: TGCAGTGCCTTGACAGGGGCCTCCGTGACCTTC. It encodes CSALTGASVTF.

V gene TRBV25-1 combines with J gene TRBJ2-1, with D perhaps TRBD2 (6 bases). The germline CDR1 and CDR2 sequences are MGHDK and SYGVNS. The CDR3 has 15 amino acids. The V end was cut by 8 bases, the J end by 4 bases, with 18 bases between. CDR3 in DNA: TGTGCCAGCGCTCCCCCCGGGACTCAATACAATGAGCAGTTCTTC. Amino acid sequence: CASAPPGTQYNEQFF.

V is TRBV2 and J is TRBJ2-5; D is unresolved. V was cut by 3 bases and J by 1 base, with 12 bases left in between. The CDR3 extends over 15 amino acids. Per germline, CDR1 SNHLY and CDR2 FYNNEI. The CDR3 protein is CASSEGTSTQETQYF. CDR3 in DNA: TGTGCCAGCAGTGAGGGCACCAGCACCCAAGAGACCCAGTACTTC. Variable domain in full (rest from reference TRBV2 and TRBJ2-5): EPEVTQTPSHQVTQMGQEVILRCVPISNHLYFYWYRQILGQKVEFLVSFYNNEISEKSEIFDDQFSVERPDGSNFTLKIRSTKLEDSAMYFCASSEGTSTQETQYFGPGTRLLVL.

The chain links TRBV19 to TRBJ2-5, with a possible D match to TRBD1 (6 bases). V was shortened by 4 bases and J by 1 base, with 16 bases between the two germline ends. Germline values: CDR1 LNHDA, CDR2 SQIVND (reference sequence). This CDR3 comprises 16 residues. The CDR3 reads CASSRAGASSQETQYF. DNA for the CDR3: TGTGCCAGTAGTAGAGCAGGGGCCTCTAGCCAAGAGACCCAGTACTTC. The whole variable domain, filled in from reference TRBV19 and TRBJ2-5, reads DGGITQSPKYLFRKEGQNVTLSCEQNLNHDAMYWYRQDPGQGLRLIYYSQIVNDFQKGDIAEGYSVSREKKESFPLTVTSAQKNPTAFYLCASSRAGASSQETQYFGPGTRLLVL.